This T cell receptor (beta chain) was found in a study of T-cell reconstitution after alpha-beta-depleted transplantation in children. The CDR3 totals 15 residues. Germline loops: CDR1 LGHNA, CDR2 YNFKEQ. J gave up 6 bases and V 0 bases, and 4 bases lay outside the gene matches. Study results and limitations: Several hundred rapidly expanded clones from non-depleted graft cells reportedly supplied alpha-beta T cells about two months post-transplant. The origin of high day-60 TCRbeta diversity in some patients lay in surviving recipient T cells and thymic progenitors. At the one-year point after transplant, T-cell counts and TCRbeta diversity were found to come mostly from T cells that had been newly produced.

This clonotype was seen at least ten times. Antigen specificity is unknown. The TCRbeta library was prepared with unique molecular identifiers. Each CDR3 protein is one row after TCRdb ran MiXCR on the PCR reads. The sample shows 450,000 to 550,000 distinct CDR3 sequences, around 10% of them seen only once. The TCR comes from a female patient aged 2 to 10 who had a stem cell transplant for aplastic anemia, so the T cells may come from the graft donor. The input for sequencing was PBMCs, mostly from graft donor cells, taken 180 days after TCRalphabeta/CD19-depleted stem cell transplant. V usage is TRBV4-2 and J usage is TRBJ2-1; 8 nucleotides agree with TRBD2. The CDR3 region has the DNA TGTGCCAGCAGCCAAGATACCAGCGGGAGCAATGAGCAGTTCTTC. This gives the protein CASSQDTSGSNEQFF.